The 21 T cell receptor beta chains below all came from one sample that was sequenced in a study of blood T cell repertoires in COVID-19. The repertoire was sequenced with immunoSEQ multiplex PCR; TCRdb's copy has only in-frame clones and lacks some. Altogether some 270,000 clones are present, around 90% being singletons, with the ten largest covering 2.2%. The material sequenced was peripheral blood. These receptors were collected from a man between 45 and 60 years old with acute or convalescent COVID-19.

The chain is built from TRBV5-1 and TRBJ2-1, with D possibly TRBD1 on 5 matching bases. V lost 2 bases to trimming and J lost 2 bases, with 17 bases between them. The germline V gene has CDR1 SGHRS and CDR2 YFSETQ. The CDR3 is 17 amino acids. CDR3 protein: CASSLPAIQGPYNEQFF. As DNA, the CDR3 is TGCGCCAGCAGCTTACCCGCGATTCAGGGCCCCTACAATGAGCAGTTCTTC.

The CDR3 DNA reads TGTGCCAGTAGTACGATCACAGGGTCCTATAATTCACCCCTCCACTTT. Protein product: CASSTITGSYNSPLHF. This chain connects TRBV19 to TRBJ1-6, with D maybe TRBD1 (6 bases). Germline V gene lookup returns CDR1 LNHDA and CDR2 SQIVND (reference sequence). The CDR3 has 16 residues. With 4 bases removed from V and 1 base from J, the gap between germline ends came to 11 bases. The full variable domain, with the rest looked up from reference TRBV19 and TRBJ1-6, is DGGITQSPKYLFRKEGQNVTLSCEQNLNHDAMYWYRQDPGQGLRLIYYSQIVNDFQKGDIAEGYSVSREKKESFPLTVTSAQKNPTAFYLCASSTITGSYNSPLHFGNGTRLTVT.

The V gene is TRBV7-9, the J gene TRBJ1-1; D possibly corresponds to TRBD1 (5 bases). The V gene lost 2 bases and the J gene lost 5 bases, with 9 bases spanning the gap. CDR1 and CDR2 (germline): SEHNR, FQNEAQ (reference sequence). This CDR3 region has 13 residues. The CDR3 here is CASSLFQGTEAFF. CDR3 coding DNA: TGTGCCAGCAGCTTATTCCAGGGAACTGAAGCTTTCTTT.

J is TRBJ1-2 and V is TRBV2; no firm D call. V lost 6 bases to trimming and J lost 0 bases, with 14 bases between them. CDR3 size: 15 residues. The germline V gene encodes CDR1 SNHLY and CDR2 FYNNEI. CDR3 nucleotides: TGTGCCAGCAGCCTTTCCCAGGCAGCTAACTATGGCTACACCTTC. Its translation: CASSLSQAANYGYTF.

The CDR3 nucleotides read TGTGCCAGCAGCACCGATAGGAGGGAGCCCCAGCATTTT. Translation gives CASSTDRREPQHF. The V gene is TRBV4-2, the J gene TRBJ1-5; D is undetermined. The V end was cut by 5 bases, the J end by 8 bases, with 13 bases between. The germline gives CDR1 LGHNA, CDR2 YNFKEQ. The length of the CDR3 is 13 residues.

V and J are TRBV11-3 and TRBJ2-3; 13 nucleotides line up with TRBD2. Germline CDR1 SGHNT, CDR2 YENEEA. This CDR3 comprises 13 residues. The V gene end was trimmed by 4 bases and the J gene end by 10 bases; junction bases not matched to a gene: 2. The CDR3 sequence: CASSSGLAGSQYF. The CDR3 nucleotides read TGTGCCAGCAGCTCGGGACTAGCGGGATCGCAGTATTTT.

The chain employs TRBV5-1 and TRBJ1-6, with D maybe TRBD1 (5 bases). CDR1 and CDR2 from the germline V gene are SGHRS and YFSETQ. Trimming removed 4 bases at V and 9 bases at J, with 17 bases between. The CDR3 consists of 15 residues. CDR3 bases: TGCGCCAGCAGCGATATCCCAGGGAATCGTTCACCCCTCCACTTT. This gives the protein CASSDIPGNRSPLHF.

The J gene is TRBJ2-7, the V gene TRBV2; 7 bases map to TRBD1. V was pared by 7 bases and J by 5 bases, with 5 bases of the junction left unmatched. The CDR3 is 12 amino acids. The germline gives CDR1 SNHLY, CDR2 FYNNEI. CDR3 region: CASKGQPHEQYF. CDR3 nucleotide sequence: TGTGCCAGCAAGGGACAGCCCCACGAGCAGTACTTC.

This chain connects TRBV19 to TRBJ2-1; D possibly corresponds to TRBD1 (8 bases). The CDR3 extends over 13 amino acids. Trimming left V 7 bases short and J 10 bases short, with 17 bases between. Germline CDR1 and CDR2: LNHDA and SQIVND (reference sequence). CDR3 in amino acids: CASTSRGREEQFF. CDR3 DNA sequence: TGTGCCAGTACCTCCAGGGGGCGGGAGGAGCAGTTCTTC.

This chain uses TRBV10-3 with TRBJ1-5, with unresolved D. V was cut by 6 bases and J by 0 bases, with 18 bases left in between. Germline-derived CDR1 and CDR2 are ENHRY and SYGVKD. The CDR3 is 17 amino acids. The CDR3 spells CAISPTEAYYSNQPQHF. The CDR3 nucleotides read TGTGCCATCAGCCCGACGGAAGCCTACTATAGCAATCAGCCCCAGCATTTT.

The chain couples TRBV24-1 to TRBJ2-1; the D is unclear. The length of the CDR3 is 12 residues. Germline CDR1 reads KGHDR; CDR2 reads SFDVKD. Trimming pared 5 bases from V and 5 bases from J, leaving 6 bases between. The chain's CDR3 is CATSAQDNEQFF. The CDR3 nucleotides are TGTGCCACCAGTGCCCAGGACAATGAGCAGTTCTTC.

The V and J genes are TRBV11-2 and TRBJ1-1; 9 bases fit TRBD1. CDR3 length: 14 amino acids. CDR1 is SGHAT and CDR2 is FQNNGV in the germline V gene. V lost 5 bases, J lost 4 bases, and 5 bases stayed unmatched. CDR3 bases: TGTGCCAGCAGCGCGACAGGGGGAGGCACTGAAGCTTTCTTT. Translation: CASSATGGGTEAFF. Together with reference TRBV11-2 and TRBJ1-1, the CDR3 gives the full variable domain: EAGVAQSPRYKIIEKRQSVAFWCNPISGHATLYWYQQILGQGPKLLIQFQNNGVVDDSQLPKDRFSAERLKGVDSTLKIQPAKLEDSAVYLCASSATGGGTEAFFGQGTRLTVV.

The CDR3 loop reads CASGLGLMGNQPQHF. For the CDR3, the DNA is TGTGCTAGTGGTTTGGGGCTGATGGGCAATCAGCCCCAGCATTTT. The V gene is TRBV12-5, the J gene TRBJ1-5; D call uncertain. Trimming cost V 1 base and J 2 bases, with 9 bases left between them. This CDR3 contains 15 residues. The germline V gene has CDR1 LGHNT and CDR2 FRNRAP.

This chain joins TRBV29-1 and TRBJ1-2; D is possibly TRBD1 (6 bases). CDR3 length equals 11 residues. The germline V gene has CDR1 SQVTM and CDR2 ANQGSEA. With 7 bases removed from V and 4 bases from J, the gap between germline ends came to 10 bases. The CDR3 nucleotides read TGCAGCGCCGGACAGTTCTATGGCTACACCTTC. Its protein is CSAGQFYGYTF.

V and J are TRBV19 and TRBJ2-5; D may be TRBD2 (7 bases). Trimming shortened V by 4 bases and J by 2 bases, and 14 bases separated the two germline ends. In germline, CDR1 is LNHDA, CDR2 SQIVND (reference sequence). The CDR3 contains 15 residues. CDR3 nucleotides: TGTGCCAGTAGTACCCAAGGGGGGGCTCAAGAGACCCAGTACTTC. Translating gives CASSTQGGAQETQYF.

CDR3 region: CASSSPTGGPATGELFF. CDR3 nucleotides: TGTGCCAGCAGCTCCCCAACGGGGGGCCCGGCCACCGGGGAGCTGTTTTTT. J is TRBJ2-2 and V is TRBV7-3, with a possible D match to TRBD2 (7 bases). The ends were cut back, 4 bases at V and 4 bases at J, with 19 bases in the middle. The germline V gene has CDR1 SGHTA and CDR2 FQGTGA. There are 17 residues in the CDR3.

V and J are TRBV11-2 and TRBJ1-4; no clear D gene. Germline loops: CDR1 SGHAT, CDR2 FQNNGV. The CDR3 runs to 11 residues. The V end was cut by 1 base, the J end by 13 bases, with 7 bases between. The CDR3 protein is CASSLARRLFF. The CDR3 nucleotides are TGTGCCAGCAGCTTAGCCAGGCGACTGTTTTTT.

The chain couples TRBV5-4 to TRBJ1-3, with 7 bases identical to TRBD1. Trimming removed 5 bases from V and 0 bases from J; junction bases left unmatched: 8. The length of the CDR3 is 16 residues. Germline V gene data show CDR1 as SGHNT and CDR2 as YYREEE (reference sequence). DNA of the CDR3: TGTGCCAGCAGTCGACAGGGTCAGAGCTCTGGAAACACCATATATTTT. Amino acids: CASSRQGQSSGNTIYF.

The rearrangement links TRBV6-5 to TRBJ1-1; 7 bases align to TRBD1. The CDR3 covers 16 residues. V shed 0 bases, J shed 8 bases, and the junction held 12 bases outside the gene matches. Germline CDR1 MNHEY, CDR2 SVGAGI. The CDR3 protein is CASSYSISQGKVEAFF. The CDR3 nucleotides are TGTGCCAGCAGTTACTCGATCTCACAGGGGAAGGTGGAAGCTTTCTTT.

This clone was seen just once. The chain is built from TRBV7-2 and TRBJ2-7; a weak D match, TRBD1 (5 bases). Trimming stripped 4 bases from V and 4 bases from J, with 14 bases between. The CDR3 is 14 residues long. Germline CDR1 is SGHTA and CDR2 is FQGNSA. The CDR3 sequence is CASSSLQGPYEQYF. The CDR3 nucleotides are TGTGCCAGCAGCTCACTCCAGGGCCCGTACGAGCAGTACTTC.

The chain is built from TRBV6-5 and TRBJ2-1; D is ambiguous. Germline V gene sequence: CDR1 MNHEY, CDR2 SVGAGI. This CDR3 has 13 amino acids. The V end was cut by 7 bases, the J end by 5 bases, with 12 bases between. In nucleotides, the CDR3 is TGTGCCAGCACTAGACCAGCCCACAATGAGCAGTTCTTC. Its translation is CASTRPAHNEQFF.